The 22 T cell receptor beta chains reported below all come from one sample, sequenced in a study of blood T cells in healthy people across ages (dated by TCRdb to 2015 to 2017). Library preparation employed 5' RACE. Reads for this sample came from an Illumina HiSeq 2500. A second roughly 6 to 12 cycle PCR used a sample-barcoded 5' primer and a J-beta primer mix. TCRdb redid the processing of the public reads, applying fastp at Q25 and MiXCR, and retained in-frame beta chains. Each CDR3 protein gets just one entry, which takes the most common genes and DNA from the rows behind it. Across this sample there are about 1.6 million distinct CDR3 sequences, with roughly 30% seen only once. 11% of the sample is held by the ten biggest clonotypes. Sequenced material: blood. The receptors here all came from a woman between 25 and 40 years old in good health.

Of note for this clonotype: This may stem from a read error, because a much larger clone lies one nucleotide away. The chain recombines TRBV10-3 with TRBJ2-1; D may be TRBD2 (7 bases). Per the germline V gene, CDR1 is ENHRY and CDR2 is SYGVKD. The CDR3 extends over 15 amino acids. The CDR3 loop is CATSGGGYSYNEQFF. CDR3 DNA sequence: TGTGCCACCAGTGGGGGGGGCTACTCCTACAATGAGCAGTTCTTC.

CDR3 nucleotides: TGTGCCAGCAGGGCTGGCTCTACTCAGGGTAATGAGCAGTTCTTC. Translating gives CASRAGSTQGNEQFF. The chain recombines TRBV2 with TRBJ2-1, with a tentative D call TRBD1 (5 bases). Germline V gene sequence: CDR1 SNHLY, CDR2 FYNNEI. V dropped 6 bases and J dropped 7 bases, with 19 bases sitting between them. The CDR3 is made up of 15 amino acids. Using reference TRBV2 and TRBJ2-1 for the parts outside the CDR3, the full variable domain is EPEVTQTPSHQVTQMGQEVILRCVPISNHLYFYWYRQILGQKVEFLVSFYNNEISEKSEIFDDQFSVERPDGSNFTLKIRSTKLEDSAMYFCASRAGSTQGNEQFFGPGTRLTVL.

This clonotype was seen repeatedly, ten times or more. V is TRBV5-5 and J is TRBJ2-1, with D possibly being TRBD2 (6 bases). The germline gives CDR1 SGHKS, CDR2 YYEKEE (reference sequence). The CDR3 spans 15 residues. The germline V and J ends were trimmed by 2 bases and 3 bases, with 12 bases remaining between them. CDR3 residues: CASSLPAGFYNEQFF. As DNA, the CDR3 is TGTGCCAGCAGCTTACCCGCGGGGTTCTACAATGAGCAGTTCTTC.

Note on this clonotype: Since a much larger clone is just one base distant, this may be a read error. CDR3 in amino acids: CSASPGLATDTQYF. CDR3 bases: TGCAGCGCCAGCCCGGGACTAGCAACAGATACGCAGTATTTT. This chain connects TRBV29-1 to TRBJ2-3; TRBD2 matches 9 bases. Germline CDR1 is SQVTM and CDR2 is ANQGSEA. Trimming took 7 bases from V and 3 from J; bases not matched to a gene: 8. The CDR3 sequence is 14 residues long.

The V and J genes are TRBV12-3 or TRBV12-4 and TRBJ2-7; D call uncertain. V was pared by 8 bases and J by 2 bases, with 16 bases between. The CDR3 spans 14 residues. The CDR3 is CASAPRTATYEQYF. CDR3 DNA sequence: TGTGCCAGCGCACCCCGGACGGCTACCTACGAGCAGTACTTC.

This clonotype occurred a few times. The V and J genes are TRBV4-1 and TRBJ2-7; 9 nucleotides agree with TRBD1. V lost 2 bases to trimming and J lost 2 bases; unmatched junction nucleotides: 4. The CDR3 is made up of 15 amino acids. Germline V lookup: CDR1 MGHRA, CDR2 YSYEKL. CDR3: CASSQRGTGPYEQYF. The CDR3 coding sequence is TGCGCCAGCAGCCAAAGGGGGACAGGGCCCTACGAGCAGTACTTC.

The V call is TRBV24-1, the J call TRBJ2-5, with TRBD2 matching over 11 bases. V dropped 1 base and J dropped 5; count of bases not matched to a gene: 5. This CDR3 region has 16 residues. Germline lookup yields CDR1 KGHDR and CDR2 SFDVKD. In DNA form, the CDR3 reads TGTGCCACCAGTGATTTTACTAGCGGGAGTAAGGAGACCCAGTACTTC. Amino acids: CATSDFTSGSKETQYF.

This sequence joins TRBV27 and TRBJ2-2; 8 nucleotides align to TRBD2. The CDR3 totals 16 residues. Germline-derived CDR1 and CDR2 are MNHEY and SMNVEV (reference sequence). V lost 2 bases to trimming and J lost 7 bases; unmatched junction nucleotides: 9. CDR3 sequence reads: CASSLVLAGGVGELFF. The CDR3 DNA reads as TGTGCCAGCAGTTTAGTCCTTGCGGGAGGTGTCGGGGAGCTGTTTTTT.

The rearrangement links TRBV20-1 to TRBJ2-3; 8 bases fit TRBD2. The CDR3 sequence is 20 residues long. CDR1 DFQATT and CDR2 SNEGSKA come from the germline V gene (reference sequence). The V and J ends lost 4 bases and 0 bases, in that order; junction bases with no gene match: 21. CDR3 in DNA: TGCAGTGCTACCTCCCTATGGACTAACGGGAGGGCCGGAAGCACAGATACGCAGTATTTT. This sequence encodes CSATSLWTNGRAGSTDTQYF.

The rearrangement links TRBV7-9 to TRBJ2-1; TRBD2 agrees at 11 bases. The germline V gene has CDR1 SEHNR and CDR2 FQNEAQ (reference sequence). The CDR3 runs to 16 residues. V was pared by 2 bases and J by 6 bases, with 6 bases of the junction left unmatched. The DNA for the CDR3 is TGTGCCAGCAGCTTACGCGGGACTAGCGGTCGCAATGAGCAGTTCTTC. Encoded protein: CASSLRGTSGRNEQFF.

In this sample, this clonotype turned up a few times. This chain uses TRBV3-1 with TRBJ1-6; possible D gene TRBD1, 5 bases. Germline V gives CDR1 LGHDT, CDR2 YNNKEL (reference sequence). Trimming removed 2 bases from V and 7 bases from J, with 15 bases in between. The CDR3 length is 16 residues. CDR3 amino acids: CASSQIRVLGNSPLHF. The CDR3 DNA sequence: TGTGCCAGCAGCCAAATCAGGGTTTTGGGAAATTCACCCCTCCACTTT.

Worth noting for this clonotype: Being one base from a much bigger clone, this may be a read error. This CDR3 is missing its conserved last phenylalanine or tryptophan, likely due to a read error. The V gene is TRBV29-1, the J gene TRBJ2-5; D not resolved. Germline CDR1 reads SQVTM; CDR2 reads ANQGSEA. This CDR3 region has 8 residues. V was cut by 6 bases and J by 11 bases, with 7 bases left in between. The CDR3: CSVYAQYC. The DNA of the CDR3 is TGCAGCGTCTACGCGCAGTACTGC.

J is TRBJ2-1 and V is TRBV28, with 11 bases aligning to TRBD2. Trimming removed 5 bases from V and 1 base from J; junction bases left unmatched: 7. This CDR3 is 17 amino acids long. CDR1 is MDHEN and CDR2 is SYDVKM in the germline V gene. The CDR3 DNA reads TGTGCCAGCAGTACGGTGGGACTAGCGGTATCCTACAATGAGCAGTTCTTC. Amino acid sequence: CASSTVGLAVSYNEQFF.

This clonotype was detected only a few times. The rearrangement links TRBV15 to TRBJ2-2; possible D gene TRBD2, 7 bases. Trimming shortened V by 2 bases and J by 5 bases, and 15 bases separated the two germline ends. The length of the CDR3 is 16 residues. CDR1 is LNHNV, CDR2 YYDKDF, per germline (reference sequence). CDR3 DNA: TGTGCCACCAGCAGACCGGGGGGCTCCATGACCGGGGAGCTGTTTTTT. It codes for CATSRPGGSMTGELFF.

V gene TRBV6-1 combines with J gene TRBJ1-1; 7 bases are shared with TRBD1. Germline loops: CDR1 MNHNS, CDR2 SASEGT. The V segment lost 2 bases and the J segment 2 bases; nucleotides outside the gene matches: 5. CDR3 length: 15 residues. The CDR3 DNA reads TGTGCCAGCAGTGAACCTCGGACAGGCAACACTGAAGCTTTCTTT. Translation gives CASSEPRTGNTEAFF.

The rearrangement uses TRBV18 and TRBJ1-1; D is unresolved. Germline V gene lookup returns CDR1 KGHSH and CDR2 LQKENI. The CDR3 runs to 12 residues. The V gene lost 3 bases and the J gene lost 7 bases, with 9 bases spanning the gap. This CDR3 is CASSPMPVEAFF. In DNA form, the CDR3 reads TGTGCCAGCTCACCTATGCCAGTTGAAGCTTTCTTT.

The chain couples TRBV6-6 to TRBJ2-1; TRBD1 matches 10 bases. This CDR3 has 15 amino acids. The V gene's germline CDR1 is MNHNY and CDR2 SVGAGI (reference sequence). The V and J ends lost 7 bases and 4 bases, in that order; junction bases with no gene match: 7. CDR3 bases: TGTGCCAGCAAGGACAGGGACAGGGGTTACAATGAGCAGTTCTTC. Translating gives CASKDRDRGYNEQFF.

This clonotype was seen many times. The gene calls are TRBV12-3 or TRBV12-4 and TRBJ1-2; D is unclear. Between the trimmed V and J ends, which lost 3 bases and 4 bases, there was a span of 9 bases. The CDR3 is 13 residues long. Written as DNA, the CDR3 is TGTGCCAGCAGTTTTCAAGTAGGCTATGGCTACACCTTC. Translated, it gives CASSFQVGYGYTF.

The chain combines TRBV5-1 with TRBJ1-2, with 9 nucleotides matching TRBD1. CDR3 size: 15 residues. Germline-derived CDR1 and CDR2 are SGHRS and YFSETQ. Losses at the gene ends were 2 bases for V and 3 bases for J; bases not matched to a gene: 5. The CDR3 region is CASSFNRGQDYGYTF. The CDR3 DNA reads as TGCGCCAGCAGCTTCAACAGGGGGCAGGACTATGGCTACACCTTC.

This clonotype was found a few times. V gene TRBV7-2 combines with J gene TRBJ2-7; 14 bases are shared with TRBD2. The V gene's germline CDR1 is SGHTA and CDR2 FQGNSA. Unmatched junction bases numbered 3, after V lost 0 bases and J lost 5 bases. This CDR3 contains 16 residues. The CDR3 sequence is CASSLALGLAGDEQYF. The CDR3 DNA reads as TGTGCCAGCAGCTTAGCGCTGGGACTAGCGGGAGACGAGCAGTACTTC. Full variable domain (rest looked up from reference TRBV7-2 and TRBJ2-7): GAGVSQSPSNKVTEKGKDVELRCDPISGHTALYWYRQSLGQGLEFLIYFQGNSAPDKSGLPSDRFSAERTGGSVSTLTIQRTQQEDSAVYLCASSLALGLAGDEQYFGPGTRLTVT.

The gene calls are TRBV21-1 and TRBJ1-1. TRBV21-1 is a known pseudogene. CDR3 size: 12 residues. As DNA, the CDR3 is TGTGCCAGCAGCCCTCGCGGTTCTGAAGCTTTCTTT. The encoded protein is CASSPRGSEAFF.

V and J are TRBV20-1 and TRBJ2-2; 7 bases match TRBD1. Looked up from germline, CDR1 is DFQATT and CDR2 is SNEGSKA (reference sequence). The J segment lost 1 base and the V segment lost 2 bases, leaving 7 bases of the junction unmatched. This CDR3 is 16 amino acids long. For the CDR3, the DNA is TGCAGTGCTAGATACCCAGGGGGAAGGAACACCGGGGAGCTGTTTTTT. It specifies CSARYPGGRNTGELFF.